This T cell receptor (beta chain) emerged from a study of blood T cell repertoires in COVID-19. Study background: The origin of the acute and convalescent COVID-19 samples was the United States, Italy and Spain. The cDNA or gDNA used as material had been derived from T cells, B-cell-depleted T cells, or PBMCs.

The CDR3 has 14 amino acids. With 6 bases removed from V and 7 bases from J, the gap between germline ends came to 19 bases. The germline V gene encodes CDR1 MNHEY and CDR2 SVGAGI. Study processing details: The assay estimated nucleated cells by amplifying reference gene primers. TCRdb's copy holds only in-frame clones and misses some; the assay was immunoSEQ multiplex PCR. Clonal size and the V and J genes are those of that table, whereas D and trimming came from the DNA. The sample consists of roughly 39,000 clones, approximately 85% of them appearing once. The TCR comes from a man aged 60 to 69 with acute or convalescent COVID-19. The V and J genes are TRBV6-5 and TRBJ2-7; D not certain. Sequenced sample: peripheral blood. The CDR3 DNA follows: TGTGCCAGCAGCCGCCTACCCCCTTCGTTGGAGCAGTACTTC. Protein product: CASSRLPPSLEQYF.